This T cell receptor (beta chain) was documented in a study of blood T cell repertoires in COVID-19. Study details: From T cells, B-cell-depleted T cells, or PBMCs came the material, which was cDNA or gDNA.

Measured with immunoSEQ multiplex PCR; TCRdb has only the in-frame clones, and not every one. The table shows under 200,000 clones, with around 90% occurring only once. The germline gives CDR1 LNHDA, CDR2 SQIVND (reference sequence). There are 15 residues in the CDR3. V dropped 1 base and J dropped 5; count of bases not matched to a gene: 5. Sequenced sample: peripheral blood. The TCR originated in a woman older than 75 with COVID-19, enrolled during active disease. The chain links TRBV19 to TRBJ2-5; 9 positions match TRBD1. For the CDR3, the DNA is TGTGCCAGTAGTATAGTAGGAGGACAGGGGGAGACCCAGTACTTC. As protein: CASSIVGGQGETQYF.